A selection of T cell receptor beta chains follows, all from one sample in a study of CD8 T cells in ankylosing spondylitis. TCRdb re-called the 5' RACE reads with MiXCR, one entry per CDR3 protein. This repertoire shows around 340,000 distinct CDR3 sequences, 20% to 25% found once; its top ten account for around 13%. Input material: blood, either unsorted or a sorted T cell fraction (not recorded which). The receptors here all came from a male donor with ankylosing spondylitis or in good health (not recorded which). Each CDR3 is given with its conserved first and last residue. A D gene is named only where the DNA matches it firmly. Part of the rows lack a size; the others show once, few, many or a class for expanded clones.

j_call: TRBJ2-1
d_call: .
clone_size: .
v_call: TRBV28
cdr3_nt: TGTGCCAGCAGTGTTCCTCGGGACGGCTACAATGAGCAGTTCTTC
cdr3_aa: CASSVPRDGYNEQFF

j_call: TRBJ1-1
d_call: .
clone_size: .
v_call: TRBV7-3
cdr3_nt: TGTGCCAGCAGCTTAGGCTCGACAGTAGACACTGAAGCTTTCTTT
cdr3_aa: CASSLGSTVDTEAFF

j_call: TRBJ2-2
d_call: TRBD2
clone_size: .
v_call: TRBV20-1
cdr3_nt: TGCAGTGCTAGAGGCTTCCTGGGACTAGCGGTTCACACCGGGGAGCTGTTTTTT
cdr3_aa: CSARGFLGLAVHTGELFF

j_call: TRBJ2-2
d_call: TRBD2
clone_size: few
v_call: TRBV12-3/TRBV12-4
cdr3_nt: TGTGCCAGCAGACTGACCCTAACTAGCGGCGGCACCGGGGAGCTGTTTTTT
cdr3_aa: CASRLTLTSGGTGELFF

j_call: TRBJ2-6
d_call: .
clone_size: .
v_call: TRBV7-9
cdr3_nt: TGTGCCAGCACCCTTAAAGGTGCCGGGGCCAACGTCCTGACTTTC
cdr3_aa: CASTLKGAGANVLTF

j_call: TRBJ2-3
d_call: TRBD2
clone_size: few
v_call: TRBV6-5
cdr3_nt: TGTGCCAGCAGGTTGACTAGCGGGGCAAGAGATACGCAGTATTTT
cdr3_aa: CASRLTSGARDTQYF

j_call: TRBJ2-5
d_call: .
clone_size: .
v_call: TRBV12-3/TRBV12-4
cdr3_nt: TGTGCCAGCAGATACCTACGGGAGACCCAGTACTTC
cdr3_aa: CASRYLRETQYF

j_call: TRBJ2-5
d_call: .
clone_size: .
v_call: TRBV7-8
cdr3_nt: TGTGCCAGCAGACCGGGGGATGGAGAGACCCAGTACTTC
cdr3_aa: CASRPGDGETQYF

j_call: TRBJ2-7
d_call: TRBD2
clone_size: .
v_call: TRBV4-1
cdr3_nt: TGCGCCAGCAGCCAGGTAGCGGGGGAGTGGAACGAGCAGTACTTC
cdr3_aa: CASSQVAGEWNEQYF

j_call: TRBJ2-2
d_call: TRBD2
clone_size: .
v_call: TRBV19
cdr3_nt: TGTGCCAGTAGCATAGGGACTAGCGTCGGGGAGCTGTTTTTT
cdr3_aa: CASSIGTSVGELFF

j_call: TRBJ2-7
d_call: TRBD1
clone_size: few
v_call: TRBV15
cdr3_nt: TGTGCCACCAGCAGTAGGCAGGGGGAAGAGCAGTACTTC
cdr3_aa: CATSSRQGEEQYF

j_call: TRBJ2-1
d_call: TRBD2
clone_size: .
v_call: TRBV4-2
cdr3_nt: TGTGCCAGCAGCCAAGATTTGGCCCTCGGACTAGCGGGAGGTTATGAGCAGTTCTTC
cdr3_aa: CASSQDLALGLAGGYEQFF

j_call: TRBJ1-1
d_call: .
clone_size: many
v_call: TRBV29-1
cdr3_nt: TGCAGCTCTTTGTGGGACGGAAACACTGAAGCTTTCTTT
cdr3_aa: CSSLWDGNTEAFF

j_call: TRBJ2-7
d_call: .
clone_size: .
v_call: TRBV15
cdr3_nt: TGTGCCACCAGCAGAGTGACAGGCGCGGGCGAGCAGTACTTC
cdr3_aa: CATSRVTGAGEQYF

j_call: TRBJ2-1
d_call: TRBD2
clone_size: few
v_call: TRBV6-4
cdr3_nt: TGTGCCAGCAGTGATTCAGCGGGGTTGGCCAATGAGCAGTTCTTC
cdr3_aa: CASSDSAGLANEQFF

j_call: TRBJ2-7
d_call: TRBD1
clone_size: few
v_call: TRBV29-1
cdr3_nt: TGCAGCGTTGAAGGTAGTCAGGACAGGGGTTACGAGCAGTACTTC
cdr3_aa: CSVEGSQDRGYEQYF

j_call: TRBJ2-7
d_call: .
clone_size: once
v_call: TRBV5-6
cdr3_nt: TGTGCCAGCAGCTTGCGGAGGAGGGGGTTCGAGCAGTACTTC
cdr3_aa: CASSLRRRGFEQYF

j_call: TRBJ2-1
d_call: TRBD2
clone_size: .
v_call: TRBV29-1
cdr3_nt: TGCAGCGTTGATGGCGGGGGGGGGGTGGATGAGCAGTTCTTC
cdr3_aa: CSVDGGGGVDEQFF

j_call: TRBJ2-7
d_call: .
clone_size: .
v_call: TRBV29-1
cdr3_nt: TGCAGCGTTGAAGATGGGGGCACCTACGAGCAGTACTTC
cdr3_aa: CSVEDGGTYEQYF

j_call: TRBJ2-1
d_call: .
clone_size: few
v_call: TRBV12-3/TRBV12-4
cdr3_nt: TGTGCCAGCAGTTCCAAATGGGATGGGATCATTCCAGGGGGGTCCTACAATGAGCAGTTCTTC
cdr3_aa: CASSSKWDGIIPGGSYNEQFF

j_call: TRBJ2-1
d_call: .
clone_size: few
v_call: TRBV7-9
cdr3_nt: TGTGCCAGCAGCTTTAGGATCCACAATGAGCAGTTCTTC
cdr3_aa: CASSFRIHNEQFF

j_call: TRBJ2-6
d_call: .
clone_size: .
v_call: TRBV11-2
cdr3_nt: TGTGCCAGCAGCTTAGTCGCGCTAGCTGGGGCCAACGTCCTGACTTTC
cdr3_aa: CASSLVALAGANVLTF

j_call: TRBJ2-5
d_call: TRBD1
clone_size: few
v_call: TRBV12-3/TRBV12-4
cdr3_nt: TGTGCCAGCAGTTTCCACCGGGACAGGGGTTGGCAAGAGACCCAGTACTTC
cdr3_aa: CASSFHRDRGWQETQYF

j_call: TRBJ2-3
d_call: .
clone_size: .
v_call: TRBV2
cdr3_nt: TGTGCCAGCAGTGAAGCAGGCCAGGGGACAGATACGCAGTATTTT
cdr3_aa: CASSEAGQGTDTQYF

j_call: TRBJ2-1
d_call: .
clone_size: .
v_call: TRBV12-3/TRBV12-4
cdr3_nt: TGTGCCAGCAGTTTGGGGGGTTGGAACAATGAGCAGTTCTTC
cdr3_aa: CASSLGGWNNEQFF

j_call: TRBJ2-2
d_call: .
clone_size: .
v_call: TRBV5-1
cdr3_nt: TGCGCCAGCAGCCCCACGGTCGGACGGAAACTAACCGGGGAGCTGTTTTTT
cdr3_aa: CASSPTVGRKLTGELFF

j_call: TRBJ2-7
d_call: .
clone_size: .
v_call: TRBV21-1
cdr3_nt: TGTGCCAGCAGCAAAGCTTGGACTAGCGGACCGTACGAGCAGTACTTC
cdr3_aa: CASSKAWTSGPYEQYF

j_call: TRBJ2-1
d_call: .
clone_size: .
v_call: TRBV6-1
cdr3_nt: TGTGCCAGCAGCCAAGGGCCGGATTCCTACAATGAGCAGTTCTTC
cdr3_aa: CASSQGPDSYNEQFF